This is a list of T cell receptor beta chains from one sample in a study of T cells after yellow fever vaccination. TCRdb used MiXCR to reprocess the 5' RACE reads, holding one entry per CDR3 protein. The sample lists approximately 340,000 distinct CDR3 sequences, roughly 8.7% occurring once. The sample was PBMCs, taken on the day of the first yellow fever vaccination. Receptor source: a man in his late teens or twenties who received the YFV17D yellow fever vaccine. Both conserved end residues are part of each CDR3. Fields, in order: V gene, D gene, J gene, CDR3 protein. A D gene is named only where the DNA matches it firmly.

V gene: TRBV20-1; D gene: NA; J gene: TRBJ1-4; CDR3 protein: CSARDGRTNEKLFF
V gene: TRBV4-1; D gene: NA; J gene: TRBJ2-1; CDR3 protein: CASSQVISREQFF
V gene: TRBV10-3; D gene: NA; J gene: TRBJ2-5; CDR3 protein: CAISEPVGTQYF
V gene: TRBV7-8; D gene: NA; J gene: TRBJ2-4; CDR3 protein: CASSLGSKNIQYF
V gene: TRBV11-2; D gene: NA; J gene: TRBJ2-5; CDR3 protein: CASSPTGSQETQYF
V gene: TRBV10-3; D gene: NA; J gene: TRBJ2-2; CDR3 protein: CAISGQARDTGELFF
V gene: TRBV6-2/TRBV6-3; D gene: NA; J gene: TRBJ1-2; CDR3 protein: CASSYGQSYGYTF
V gene: TRBV4-3; D gene: NA; J gene: TRBJ2-7; CDR3 protein: CASSQAYRSISYEQYF
V gene: TRBV5-1; D gene: TRBD2; J gene: TRBJ2-1; CDR3 protein: CASSISGGAIYNEQFF
V gene: TRBV29-1; D gene: NA; J gene: TRBJ2-6; CDR3 protein: CSVLPGTGLSGANVLTF
V gene: TRBV12-3/TRBV12-4; D gene: TRBD1; J gene: TRBJ1-2; CDR3 protein: CASSFIGTGGYGYTF
V gene: TRBV27; D gene: TRBD2; J gene: TRBJ2-3; CDR3 protein: CASRSRGVFTDTQYF
V gene: TRBV11-2; D gene: NA; J gene: TRBJ2-5; CDR3 protein: CASTGGGVTSRGTQYF
V gene: TRBV6-5; D gene: NA; J gene: TRBJ1-3; CDR3 protein: CASCTGNTIYF
V gene: TRBV18; D gene: TRBD2; J gene: TRBJ2-1; CDR3 protein: CASSPRLAGGKNEQFF
V gene: TRBV5-1; D gene: NA; J gene: TRBJ1-4; CDR3 protein: CASSPQLQWNEKLFF